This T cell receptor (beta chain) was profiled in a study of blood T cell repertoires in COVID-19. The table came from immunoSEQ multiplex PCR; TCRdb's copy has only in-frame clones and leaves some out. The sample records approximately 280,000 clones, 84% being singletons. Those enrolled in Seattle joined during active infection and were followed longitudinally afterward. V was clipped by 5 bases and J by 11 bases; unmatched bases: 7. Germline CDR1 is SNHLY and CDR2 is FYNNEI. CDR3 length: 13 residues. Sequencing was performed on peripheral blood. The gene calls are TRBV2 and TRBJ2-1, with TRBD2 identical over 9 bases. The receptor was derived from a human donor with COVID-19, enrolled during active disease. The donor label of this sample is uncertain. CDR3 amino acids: CASSPFSGSKQFF. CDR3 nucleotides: TGTGCCAGCAGTCCCTTTAGCGGGAGTAAGCAGTTCTTC.